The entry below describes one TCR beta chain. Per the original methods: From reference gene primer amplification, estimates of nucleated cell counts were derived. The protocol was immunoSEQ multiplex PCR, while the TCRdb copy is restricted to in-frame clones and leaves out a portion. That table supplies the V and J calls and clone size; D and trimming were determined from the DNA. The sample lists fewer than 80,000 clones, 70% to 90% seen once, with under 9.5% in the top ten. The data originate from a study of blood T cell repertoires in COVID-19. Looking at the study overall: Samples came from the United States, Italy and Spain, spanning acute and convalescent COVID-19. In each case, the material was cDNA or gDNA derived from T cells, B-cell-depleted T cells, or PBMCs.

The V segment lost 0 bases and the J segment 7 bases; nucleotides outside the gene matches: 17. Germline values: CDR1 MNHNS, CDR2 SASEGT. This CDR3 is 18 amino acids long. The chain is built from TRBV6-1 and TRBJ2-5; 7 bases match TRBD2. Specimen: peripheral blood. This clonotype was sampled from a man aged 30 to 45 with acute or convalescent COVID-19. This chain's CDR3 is CASSEAGLADRKSGTQYF. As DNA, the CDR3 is TGTGCCAGCAGTGAAGCGGGCCTAGCGGACCGCAAGAGCGGGACCCAGTACTTC.